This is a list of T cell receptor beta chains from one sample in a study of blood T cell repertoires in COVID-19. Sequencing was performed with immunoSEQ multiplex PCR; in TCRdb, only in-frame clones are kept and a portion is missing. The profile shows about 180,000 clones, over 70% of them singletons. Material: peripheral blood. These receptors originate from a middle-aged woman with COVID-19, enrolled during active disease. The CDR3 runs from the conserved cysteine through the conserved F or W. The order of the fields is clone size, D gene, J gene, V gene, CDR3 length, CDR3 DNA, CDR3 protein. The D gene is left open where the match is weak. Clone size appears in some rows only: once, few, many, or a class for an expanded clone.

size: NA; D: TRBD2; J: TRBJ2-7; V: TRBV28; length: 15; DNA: TGTGCCAGCAGTTACCCTAGCGGGAGCTCCTACGAGCAGTACTTC; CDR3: CASSYPSGSSYEQYF
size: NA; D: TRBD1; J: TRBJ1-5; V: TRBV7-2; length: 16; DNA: TGTGCCAGCAGCCGCGTCAGGGGGGTGAGGGATCAGCCCCAGCATTTT; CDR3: CASSRVRGVRDQPQHF
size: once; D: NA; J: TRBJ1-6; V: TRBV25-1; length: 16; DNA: TGTGCCAGCAGCGCCGGGACTGCTTCCTATAATTCACCCCTCCACTTT; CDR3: CASSAGTASYNSPLHF
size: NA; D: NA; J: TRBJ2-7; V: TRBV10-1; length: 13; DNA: TGCGCCAGCAGTGACCTCTCGAGAGGCGAGCAGTACTTC; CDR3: CASSDLSRGEQYF
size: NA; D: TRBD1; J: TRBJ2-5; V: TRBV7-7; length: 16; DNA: TGTGCCAGCAGCCCGTACTCGACAGGGTTTGGAGAGACCCAGTACTTC; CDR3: CASSPYSTGFGETQYF
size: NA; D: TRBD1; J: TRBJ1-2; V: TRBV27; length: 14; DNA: TGTGCCAGCAGACTCACAGGGGGCGGGCTTGGCTACACCTTC; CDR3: CASRLTGGGLGYTF
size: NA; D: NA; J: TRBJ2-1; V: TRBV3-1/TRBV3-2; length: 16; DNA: TGTGCCAGCAGCCAAGTTTTTGGGGGGACGGGCAATGAGCAGTTCTTC; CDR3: CASSQVFGGTGNEQFF
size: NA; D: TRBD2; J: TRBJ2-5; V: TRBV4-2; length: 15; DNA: TGTGCCAGCAGCGAAAGACTAGCGGGAGGAGAGACCCAGTACTTC; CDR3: CASSERLAGGETQYF
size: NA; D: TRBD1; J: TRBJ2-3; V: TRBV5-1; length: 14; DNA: TGCGCCACCACAGGGGTCCCAACTGGGGATACGCAGTATTTT; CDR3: CATTGVPTGDTQYF
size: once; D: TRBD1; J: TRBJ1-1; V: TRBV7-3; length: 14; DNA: TGTGCCAGCAGCGACAAAGGGGGCGTCACTGAAGCTTTCTTT; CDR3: CASSDKGGVTEAFF
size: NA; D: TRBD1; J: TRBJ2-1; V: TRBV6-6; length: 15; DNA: TGTGCCAGCAGTGCCCGGGACAGGGGCGCCTATGAGCAGTTCTTC; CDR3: CASSARDRGAYEQFF
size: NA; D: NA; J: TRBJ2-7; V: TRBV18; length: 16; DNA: TGTGCCAGCTCACCATTTATGCGGGAACGTTCCTACGAGCAGTACTTC; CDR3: CASSPFMRERSYEQYF